The 30 T cell receptor beta chains below all came from one sample that was sequenced in a study of beta chain features in type 1 diabetes. Study-wide results and limits: People with Type 1 diabetes carried modestly yet significantly shorter TCRB CDR3s in all four CD4+ subsets.

For these TCRs, the target antigens are not known. All of the isolated RNA was reverse transcribed, so expressed TCRB transcripts were sequenced. Data came from immunoSEQ multiplex PCR; TCRdb stores just in-frame clones and leaves some out. This table holds around 130,000 clones, around 15% found once. The sequencing input was central memory CD4+ T cells from blood. The source is a man aged 25 to 40 with type 1 diabetes.

This clone was seen a few times. This rearrangement joins TRBV28 to TRBJ2-6, with D perhaps TRBD1 (6 bases). Germline loops: CDR1 MDHEN, CDR2 SYDVKM. The V end lost 4 bases, the J end lost 1 base, and 8 bases lay between the germline ends. There are 15 residues in the CDR3. The chain's CDR3 is CASSSTGSGANVLTF. The CDR3 DNA reads TGTGCCAGCAGTTCCACAGGGTCTGGGGCCAACGTCCTGACTTTC.

This clone was observed a few times. The V call is TRBV29-1, the J call TRBJ2-1; perhaps TRBD2 as D (6 bases). Germline V gene data show CDR1 as SQVTM and CDR2 as ANQGSEA. Trimming removed 6 bases from V and 4 bases from J, with 22 bases in between. CDR3 length equals 16 residues. The CDR3, as DNA: TGCAGCGTGGATCCTCGGGGCCCGGAGGGTTACAATGAGCAGTTCTTC. The encoded protein is CSVDPRGPEGYNEQFF.

The rearrangement uses TRBV7-2 and TRBJ1-1; the match to TRBD1 covers 8 bases. J lost 1 base, V lost 1 base, and 8 bases had no gene match. CDR3 size: 17 residues. Germline values: CDR1 SGHTA, CDR2 FQGNSA. In DNA form, the CDR3 reads TGTGCCAGCAGCTTAGTCTCCGGGACAGGAACGAACACTGAAGCTTTCTTT. It codes for CASSLVSGTGTNTEAFF.

This clone was counted between two and nine times. The chain employs TRBV5-1 and TRBJ1-6, with 9 bases lining up with TRBD1. This CDR3 is 14 amino acids long. Germline V gene lookup returns CDR1 SGHRS and CDR2 YFSETQ. The V gene end was trimmed by 4 bases and the J gene end by 10 bases; junction bases not matched to a gene: 6. The CDR3 nucleotides read TGCGCCAGCAGCCCCGGGACAGGGTACTCACCCCTCCACTTT. Amino acids: CASSPGTGYSPLHF.

This sequence joins TRBV28 and TRBJ1-1, with a tentative D call TRBD1 (5 bases). In germline, CDR1 is MDHEN, CDR2 SYDVKM. CDR3 length equals 15 residues. Trimming left V 2 bases short and J 3 bases short, with 13 bases between. The CDR3: CASSLPQWGDTEAFF. For the CDR3, the DNA is TGTGCCAGCAGTTTACCGCAATGGGGCGACACTGAAGCTTTCTTT.

This clone was observed a few times. The V gene is TRBV28, the J gene TRBJ2-4; D perhaps matches TRBD1 (6 bases). Germline CDR1 is MDHEN and CDR2 is SYDVKM. CDR3 length equals 14 residues. V gave up 2 bases and J gave up 7 bases, with 12 bases separating them. CDR3 nucleotide sequence: TGTGCCAGCAGTTTAGGGGGCAATCGGAACATTCAGTACTTC. Translated: CASSLGGNRNIQYF. Full variable domain (remainder filled in from reference TRBV28 and TRBJ2-4): DVKVTQSSRYLVKRTGEKVFLECVQDMDHENMFWYRQDPGLGLRLIYFSYDVKMKEKGDIPEGYSVSREKKERFSLILESASTNQTSMYLCASSLGGNRNIQYFGAGTRLSVL.

This clone has a handful of counts. This sequence joins TRBV18 and TRBJ2-3; possibly TRBD1 for D (5 bases). Germline V gene data show CDR1 as KGHSH and CDR2 as LQKENI. This CDR3 has 15 amino acids. Trimming removed 2 bases from V and 4 bases from J, with 13 bases in between. The CDR3 region has the DNA TGTGCCAGCTCACCAGGTACGACAGAAGCAGATACGCAGTATTTT. Translation gives CASSPGTTEADTQYF.

V and J are TRBV7-2 and TRBJ2-3; the D is unclear. V shed 5 bases and J shed 1 base, with 4 bases lying between them. Germline-derived CDR1 and CDR2 are SGHTA and FQGNSA. The CDR3 is 12 residues long. DNA of the CDR3: TGTGCCAGCAGCCCCCGCACAGATACGCAGTATTTT. Amino acid sequence: CASSPRTDTQYF.

This chain connects TRBV6-1 to TRBJ2-3, with D perhaps matching TRBD2 (6 bases). Trimming removed 6 bases at V and 2 bases at J, with 15 bases between. This CDR3 contains 15 residues. Germline V gives CDR1 MNHNS, CDR2 SASEGT. CDR3 in amino acids: CASSFVGGDTDTQYF. The CDR3 DNA is TGTGCCAGCAGCTTCGTCGGGGGAGACACAGATACGCAGTATTTT.

This clone appeared a few times. The CDR3 DNA is TGTGCCATTCAAGGTAGCGGGAACACCGGGGAGCTGTTTTTT. This gives the protein CAIQGSGNTGELFF. This sequence joins TRBV10-3 and TRBJ2-2; TRBD2 is a possible D gene (6 bases). Per germline, CDR1 ENHRY and CDR2 SYGVKD. The CDR3 is 14 residues long. V was shortened by 9 bases and J by 1 base, with 12 bases between the two germline ends.

This clone was found many times. The chain joins TRBV2 to TRBJ2-3; 9 nucleotides align to TRBD2. CDR1 and CDR2 from the germline V gene are SNHLY and FYNNEI. The CDR3 sequence is 14 residues long. With V trimmed by 8 bases and J by 1 base, 4 bases remained unmatched. CDR3 residues: CASGRLAGTDTQYF. CDR3 in DNA: TGTGCCAGCGGACGACTAGCGGGCACAGATACGCAGTATTTT.

This clone has a handful of counts. The chain joins TRBV2 to TRBJ1-5; the match to TRBD1 covers 7 bases. Germline CDR1 and CDR2: SNHLY and FYNNEI. CDR3 size: 15 residues. Trimming took 4 bases from V and 1 from J; bases not matched to a gene: 4. CDR3 residues: CASSVLQGSNQPQHF. The CDR3 DNA reads TGTGCCAGCAGTGTCCTACAGGGGAGCAATCAGCCCCAGCATTTT.

This clone was seen more than once but under ten times. CDR3 loop: CASSQGQRNEKLFF. The CDR3 DNA reads TGCGCCAGCAGCCAAGGGCAGAGGAATGAAAAACTGTTTTTT. V and J are TRBV4-3 and TRBJ1-4; unclear D gene. This CDR3 is built from 14 residues. The V gene's germline CDR1 is LGHNA and CDR2 YSLEER. Trimming removed 1 base from V and 5 bases from J, with 8 bases in between.

This rearrangement joins TRBV7-2 to TRBJ2-2, with 8 bases that match TRBD2. Germline V gene data show CDR1 as SGHTA and CDR2 as FQGNSA. The CDR3 runs 16 residues. The V gene end was trimmed by 3 bases and the J gene end by 3 bases; junction bases not matched to a gene: 6. The CDR3 coding sequence is TGTGCCAGCAGCTTCGTTGCGGGGGGATACACCGGGGAGCTGTTTTTT. It specifies CASSFVAGGYTGELFF.

This clone was recorded many times. The rearrangement uses TRBV7-7 and TRBJ2-3; the D call may be TRBD1 or TRBD2 (5 bases each). Looked up from germline, CDR1 is SSHAT and CDR2 is FNYEAQ (reference sequence). Deletions cut 5 bases from V and 1 base from J, with 13 bases between. The CDR3 is 15 amino acids. DNA for the CDR3: TGTGCCAGCAGCCCGGGTGGGGGACGCACAGATACGCAGTATTTT. It specifies CASSPGGGRTDTQYF.

With regard to this clone: This sample also contains other DNA sequences that code for the same CDR3. This sequence joins TRBV4-3 and TRBJ2-7; perhaps TRBD2 as D (6 bases). This CDR3 contains 15 residues. The germline gives CDR1 LGHNA, CDR2 YSLEER. Trimming took 1 base from V and 0 from J, leaving 10 bases between them. Written as DNA, the CDR3 is TGCGCCAGCAGCCAAGGGCGGGGTTCCTCCTACGAGCAGTACTTC. Its translation is CASSQGRGSSYEQYF.

The chain combines TRBV7-3 with TRBJ1-6, with 11 nucleotides matching TRBD1. The CDR3 consists of 16 residues. With 5 bases clipped from V and 6 bases from J, the junction kept 6 bases outside the gene matches. Looked up from germline, CDR1 is SGHTA and CDR2 is FQGTGA. The DNA for the CDR3 is TGTGCCAGCAGCGCCCGGGACAGGGGGTCTAATTCACCCCTCCACTTT. Amino acid sequence: CASSARDRGSNSPLHF.

In this sample, this clone turned up a few times. The chain combines TRBV5-1 with TRBJ2-5; TRBD2 might be the D (5 bases). Germline values: CDR1 SGHRS, CDR2 YFSETQ. The CDR3 runs to 12 residues. Trimming stripped 7 bases from V and 2 bases from J, with 9 bases between. The CDR3 coding sequence is TGCGCCAGCTCGGACTCGCAAGAGACCCAGTACTTC. Amino acids: CASSDSQETQYF.

V gene TRBV7-6 combines with J gene TRBJ2-5; either TRBD1 or TRBD2 may fit D (5 bases each). This CDR3 spans 13 amino acids. Trimming removed 5 bases from V and 2 bases from J, with 9 bases in between. Germline V gene data show CDR1 as SGHVS and CDR2 as FNYEAQ. CDR3 loop: CASSMRGQETQYF. The CDR3 DNA is TGTGCCAGCAGCATGAGGGGTCAAGAGACCCAGTACTTC.

This chain connects TRBV7-3 to TRBJ2-3; D call uncertain. Between the trimmed V and J ends, which lost 5 bases and 4 bases, there was a span of 13 bases. Germline values: CDR1 SGHTA, CDR2 FQGTGA. This CDR3 is built from 14 residues. This chain's CDR3 is CASSPYLGADTQYF. CDR3 in DNA: TGTGCCAGCAGCCCCTATCTGGGTGCAGATACGCAGTATTTT.

The chain employs TRBV14 and TRBJ2-1; D is unresolved. Germline V gene data show CDR1 as SGHDN and CDR2 as FVKESK. Trimming removed 4 bases at V and 4 bases at J, with 14 bases between. The CDR3 is 15 residues long. The CDR3, as DNA: TGTGCCAGCAGCCCCCGCGCCTCGCCTTACAATGAGCAGTTCTTC. This gives the protein CASSPRASPYNEQFF. Full variable domain (missing parts from reference TRBV14 and TRBJ2-1): EAGVTQFPSHSVIEKGQTVTLRCDPISGHDNLYWYRRVMGKEIKFLLHFVKESKQDESGMPNNRFLAERTGGTYSTLKVQPAELEDSGVYFCASSPRASPYNEQFFGPGTRLTVL.

The gene calls are TRBV7-6 and TRBJ1-4; TRBD1 aligns across 9 bases. CDR3 length: 15 residues. The V gene's germline CDR1 is SGHVS and CDR2 FNYEAQ. V shed 3 bases and J 4 bases; nucleotides not matched to a gene: 3. The chain's CDR3 is CASSLGQGVNEKLFF. The CDR3 nucleotides are TGTGCCAGCAGCTTGGGACAGGGTGTTAATGAAAAACTGTTTTTT.

This chain links TRBV29-1 with TRBJ1-1, with D possibly being TRBD1 (6 bases). With 7 bases removed from V and 0 bases from J, the gap between germline ends came to 9 bases. The CDR3 is 12 residues long. Germline V CDR1 and CDR2: SQVTM, ANQGSEA. The CDR3 coding sequence is TGCAGCGCCGAGGGGGTGAACACTGAAGCTTTCTTT. As protein: CSAEGVNTEAFF. Filled out from reference TRBV29-1 and TRBJ1-1, the complete variable domain reads SAVISQKPSRDICQRGTSLTIQCQVDSQVTMMFWYRQQPGQSLTLIATANQGSEATYESGFVIDKFPISRPNLTFSTLTVSNMSPEDSSIYLCSAEGVNTEAFFGQGTRLTVV.

This clone was detected only a few times. The gene calls are TRBV4-3 and TRBJ1-6; no clear D gene. V was cut by 1 base and J by 11 bases, with 6 bases left in between. This CDR3 is built from 12 residues. Per the germline V gene, CDR1 is LGHNA and CDR2 is YSLEER. The CDR3 nucleotides read TGCGCCAGCAGCCAAGGACACGCACCCCTCCACTTT. Its translation is CASSQGHAPLHF.

J is TRBJ2-1 and V is TRBV7-6; a weak D match, TRBD2 (6 bases). Germline V gene lookup returns CDR1 SGHVS and CDR2 FNYEAQ. The CDR3 extends over 16 amino acids. Trimming took 4 bases from V and 9 from J, leaving 22 bases between them. CDR3 amino acids: CASSSPPGTSTIEQFF. CDR3 DNA sequence: TGTGCCAGCAGCTCGCCCCCGGGGACTTCCACGATTGAGCAGTTCTTC.

This clone was detected once. This chain uses TRBV30 with TRBJ1-2; D is undetermined. Germline lookup yields CDR1 GTSNPN and CDR2 SVGIG (reference sequence). Trimming cost V 2 bases and J 7 bases, with 14 bases left between them. The CDR3 contains 13 residues. CDR3 region: CAWSPMSAGGYTF. CDR3 coding DNA: TGTGCCTGGAGTCCAATGTCGGCGGGTGGCTACACCTTC.

This clone was observed a few times. The J gene is TRBJ1-2, the V gene TRBV7-8; D not certain. V lost 8 bases and J lost 2, with 9 bases in between. This CDR3 has 12 amino acids. Germline CDR1 is SGHVS and CDR2 is FQNEAQ. The CDR3, as DNA: TGTGCCAGCGGCGGGAGGAACTATGGCTACACCTTC. Its protein product is CASGGRNYGYTF.

This clone was found a few times. The chain joins TRBV28 to TRBJ2-3; possibly TRBD1 for D (6 bases). The V gene lost 4 bases and the J gene lost 9 bases, with 11 bases spanning the gap. Germline-derived CDR1 and CDR2 are MDHEN and SYDVKM. The CDR3 has 12 residues. The CDR3 reads CASSSPGDTQYF. The CDR3 coding sequence is TGTGCCAGCAGTTCCCCAGGGGACACGCAGTATTTT. The whole variable domain, remainder taken from reference TRBV28 and TRBJ2-3, is DVKVTQSSRYLVKRTGEKVFLECVQDMDHENMFWYRQDPGLGLRLIYFSYDVKMKEKGDIPEGYSVSREKKERFSLILESASTNQTSMYLCASSSPGDTQYFGPGTRLTVL.

The sample holds many counts of this clone. Possible read error: a much larger clone is one base away. The chain uses TRBV30 and TRBJ2-5; possibly TRBD2 for D (6 bases). Trimming removed 3 bases at V and 7 bases at J, with 21 bases between. Germline assignment: CDR1 GTSNPN and CDR2 SVGIG (reference sequence). The CDR3 has 15 residues. CDR3 loop: CAWRVLRAGLGTQYF. The CDR3 DNA reads as TGTGCCTGGAGGGTGCTCCGGGCGGGACTGGGGACCCAGTACTTC. The full variable domain, with the rest looked up from reference TRBV30 and TRBJ2-5, is SQTIHQWPATLVQPVGSPLSLECTVEGTSNPNLYWYRQAAGRGLQLLFYSVGIGQISSEVPQNLSASRPQDRQFILSSKKLLLSDSGFYLCAWRVLRAGLGTQYFGPGTRLLVL.

With respect to this clone: Other DNA sequences within the sample encode an identical CDR3. The chain recombines TRBV5-6 with TRBJ2-3, with a possible D match to TRBD2 (5 bases). The germline V gene encodes CDR1 SGHDT and CDR2 YYEEEE. Trimming cost V 3 bases and J 3 bases, with 8 bases left between them. The CDR3 spans 13 residues. CDR3 DNA: TGTGCCAGCAGCTCCTGGGAGACAGATACGCAGTATTTT. Its protein product is CASSSWETDTQYF.